This T cell receptor beta chain is drawn from a study of cytomegalovirus exposure and HLA in healthy donors. Across the whole study: The approximately 720 first-cohort repertoires and the approximately 110 validation repertoires shared the same platform, a later analysis reported.

There are 15 residues in the CDR3. V was cut by 0 bases and J by 2 bases, with 9 bases left in between. Germline V lookup: CDR1 SGDLS, CDR2 YYNGEE. Sequenced by immunoSEQ multiplex PCR; TCRdb stores in-frame clones only, minus some. This sample has about 130,000 clones, with 85% to 90% found just once. Sequenced input: PBMCs. The TCR originated in a woman between 18 and 29 years old in good health and CMV-seropositive. The chain employs TRBV9 and TRBJ2-1; tentatively, D is TRBD2 (5 bases). The CDR3 sequence is CASSVATGTYNEQFF. DNA of the CDR3: TGTGCCAGCAGCGTAGCTACGGGGACCTACAATGAGCAGTTCTTC.